This T cell receptor beta chain emerged from a study of shared clonotypes between healthy human individuals. Overall study results and limits: A few donors had approximately 4.6% of their naive CD4 clonotypes in common.

CDR3 length: 14 residues. CDR1 LNHNV and CDR2 YYDKDF come from the germline V gene (reference sequence). Trimming left V 1 base short and J 1 base short, with 4 bases between. Turning to this clone: Its antigen is unidentified.

Libraries were prepared by immunoSEQ multiplex PCR; TCRdb keeps only in-frame clonotypes and omits some of them. The sample shows around 700,000 clones, roughly 73% of them seen only once. The chain combines TRBV15 with TRBJ2-2, with D unclear. This TCR was sampled from a woman aged 25 to 39 in good health. What was sequenced was memory CD4+ T cells sorted from blood. Regarding subset: CD45RA-negative fraction. The CDR3 DNA is TGTGCCACCAGCAGAGGGAGGAACACCGGGGAGCTGTTTTTT. Encoded protein: CATSRGRNTGELFF.